A selection of T cell receptor beta chains follows, all from one sample in a study of neurological immune-mediated disorders. TCRdb re-called the 5' RACE reads with MiXCR, one entry per CDR3 protein. The sample lists approximately 30,000 distinct CDR3 sequences; around 21% were seen once. The sequencing input was PBMCs. The receptors here all came from an older woman in good health. Both conserved end residues are part of each CDR3. A D gene is named only where the DNA matches it firmly. Where a row states a size, it is once, few, many or the class of an expanded clone; other rows omit it.

V: TRBV19
J: TRBJ1-5
D: .
length: 15
size: .
CDR3: CASSTRVLGNQPEHF
DNA: TGTGCCAGTAGCACCAGGGTTCTGGGCAATCAGCCCGAGCATTTT

V: TRBV5-6
J: TRBJ2-3
D: TRBD2
length: 18
size: few
CDR3: CASSRIGLAGGTTDTQYF
DNA: TGTGCCAGCAGCAGGATTGGCCTAGCGGGGGGTACCACAGATACGCAGTATTTT

V: TRBV2
J: TRBJ1-4
D: TRBD1
length: 16
size: .
CDR3: CASSEESGTGGEKLFF
DNA: TGTGCCAGCAGTGAGGAATCCGGGACAGGGGGGGAAAAACTGTTTTTT

V: TRBV20-1
J: TRBJ2-6
D: .
length: 15
size: many
CDR3: CSARDAKSGANVLTF
DNA: TGCAGTGCTCGGGACGCCAAATCTGGGGCCAACGTCCTGACTTTC

V: TRBV4-3
J: TRBJ2-7
D: TRBD1
length: 14
size: .
CDR3: CASNPTGQPYEQYF
DNA: TGCGCCAGCAACCCCACGGGACAGCCTTACGAGCAGTACTTC

V: TRBV20-1
J: TRBJ1-5
D: TRBD1
length: 12
size: many
CDR3: CSATGGGQPQHF
DNA: TGCAGTGCTACAGGGGGGGGTCAGCCCCAGCATTTT

V: TRBV2
J: TRBJ2-7
D: .
length: 14
size: once
CDR3: CASKAGLARYEQYF
DNA: TGTGCCAGCAAAGCAGGGCTAGCGAGATACGAGCAGTACTTC

V: TRBV5-1
J: TRBJ2-5
D: .
length: 17
size: many
CDR3: CASSLVPLGGAQETQYF
DNA: TGCGCCAGCAGCTTGGTCCCCCTCGGCGGAGCCCAAGAGACCCAGTACTTC

V: TRBV5-1
J: TRBJ2-7
D: TRBD2
length: 14
size: many
CDR3: CASSTSSGVYEQYF
DNA: TGCGCCAGCAGCACTTCTAGCGGGGTTTACGAGCAGTACTTC

V: TRBV29-1
J: TRBJ1-1
D: .
length: 12
size: many
CDR3: CSVIPLNTEAFF
DNA: TGCAGCGTTATCCCTCTAAACACTGAAGCTTTCTTT

V: TRBV29-1
J: TRBJ2-7
D: TRBD2
length: 15
size: many
CDR3: CSATTGGKASYEQYF
DNA: TGCAGCGCAACTACGGGGGGGAAGGCATCTTACGAGCAGTACTTC

V: TRBV5-1
J: TRBJ1-1
D: .
length: 15
size: .
CDR3: CASSFVATSNTEAFF
DNA: TGCGCCAGCAGCTTTGTGGCCACTTCGAACACTGAAGCTTTCTTT

V: TRBV5-1
J: TRBJ2-3
D: .
length: 14
size: .
CDR3: CASKGSLSTDTQYF
DNA: TGCGCCAGCAAAGGTTCCCTAAGCACAGATACGCAGTATTTT

V: TRBV5-6
J: TRBJ2-5
D: TRBD1
length: 13
size: many
CDR3: CASSLGTEETQYF
DNA: TGTGCCAGCAGCTTAGGGACAGAAGAGACCCAGTACTTC

V: TRBV7-8
J: TRBJ2-1
D: .
length: 18
size: many
CDR3: CASFLARGLASTGNEQFF
DNA: TGTGCCAGCTTCCTAGCTCGGGGCCTAGCGTCGACGGGCAATGAGCAGTTCTTC

V: TRBV5-5
J: TRBJ2-3
D: TRBD1
length: 14
size: many
CDR3: CASTSDRAWDTQYF
DNA: TGTGCCAGCACCTCGGACAGGGCTTGGGATACGCAGTATTTT

V: TRBV20-1
J: TRBJ2-7
D: TRBD1
length: 16
size: many
CDR3: CSARDLRQGAYLEQYF
DNA: TGCAGTGCTAGAGATCTTCGGCAGGGGGCTTATCTCGAGCAGTACTTC

V: TRBV6-1
J: TRBJ2-1
D: .
length: 18
size: many
CDR3: CASTLQRSSLSSYNEQFF
DNA: TGTGCCAGCACTCTTCAACGGAGCAGCCTGAGCTCCTACAATGAGCAGTTCTTC

V: TRBV4-2
J: TRBJ2-3
D: TRBD1
length: 16
size: .
CDR3: CASSQMDRAHTDTQYF
DNA: TGTGCCAGCAGCCAGATGGACAGGGCCCACACAGATACGCAGTATTTT

V: TRBV27
J: TRBJ2-4
D: TRBD1
length: 14
size: many
CDR3: CASRGTGVGNIQYF
DNA: TGTGCCAGCAGGGGGACAGGGGTCGGGAACATTCAGTACTTC

V: TRBV12-3/TRBV12-4
J: TRBJ2-1
D: TRBD2
length: 15
size: many
CDR3: CASSFTSGGNNEQFF
DNA: TGTGCCAGCAGTTTCACTAGCGGGGGGAACAATGAGCAGTTCTTC

V: TRBV20-1
J: TRBJ1-1
D: TRBD1
length: 12
size: medium-sized
CDR3: CSADRDSTEAFF
DNA: TGCAGTGCCGACAGGGATAGCACTGAAGCTTTCTTT

V: TRBV5-1
J: TRBJ1-1
D: .
length: 13
size: many
CDR3: CASSLMGNTEAFF
DNA: TGCGCCAGCAGCTTGATGGGGAACACTGAAGCTTTCTTT

V: TRBV29-1
J: TRBJ2-5
D: TRBD1
length: 12
size: many
CDR3: CSVSGGKETQYF
DNA: TGCAGCGTCTCAGGGGGAAAGGAGACCCAGTACTTC

V: TRBV20-1
J: TRBJ2-3
D: .
length: 15
size: many
CDR3: CSARRPDRDTDTQYF
DNA: TGCAGTGCTAGGAGACCAGACCGAGACACAGATACGCAGTATTTT

V: TRBV20-1
J: TRBJ1-5
D: TRBD1
length: 14
size: many
CDR3: CSAQDRGLYQPQHF
DNA: TGCAGTGCCCAAGACAGGGGCCTTTATCAGCCCCAGCATTTT